This TCR beta chain was captured in a study of PD-1 blockade in classical Hodgkin lymphoma. The protocol was immunoSEQ multiplex PCR, while the TCRdb copy is restricted to in-frame clones and leaves out a portion. The data contain about 15,000 clones, approximately 86% of them singletons. Every patient was affected by relapse after autologous stem cell transplantation, while exposure to brentuximab vedotin was not uniform. It was by magnetic negative selection that CD4+ T cells were purified from thawed PBMCs. With 4 bases removed from V and 0 bases from J, the gap between germline ends came to 5 bases. Germline V CDR1 and CDR2: SGHKS, YYEKEE (reference sequence). CDR3 length: 14 residues.

The chain joins TRBV5-5 to TRBJ2-6, with a weak D call TRBD1 (5 bases). The specimen was CD4+ T cells from blood, collected at baseline. This receptor was obtained from a human donor with classical Hodgkin lymphoma. CDR3 DNA: TGTGCCAGCAGCGACAGCTCTGGGGCCAACGTCCTGACTTTC. Its protein is CASSDSSGANVLTF.